This TCR beta chain was identified in a study of CXCR3-negative and CXCR3-positive naive CD8 T cells (dated by TCRdb to about 2019). In the study overall: About 135 million TRB reads were obtained in total, roughly 1.5 +/- 0.3 million reads per library. Diversity and physicochemical repertoire analyses covered 10 to 11 donors pooled from two independent experiments. TRBV-TRBJ cluster analysis included naive subsets from roughly 5 donors and memory cells from 3 donors. Points the paper makes about the study in general: Both naive subsets had comparably high repertoire diversity, while memory CD8+ T cells had much lower repertoire diversity. Because CXCR3 expression was partially decreased after cryopreservation, freshly isolated PBMCs were used for most assays. Within the same donor, TRBV-TRBJ usage looked similar between naive CXCR3-negative and CXCR3-positive cells, but memory cells had distinct patterns. Because surface CD5, which is linked to self-reactivity in mice, was comparable between the naive subsets, TCR interaction strength was also inferred from TRB CDR3 physicochemical properties. Compared with CXCR3-negative naive cells, CXCR3-positive naive cells had TRB CDR3s with higher hydrophobicity (lower Kidera factor 4), lower energy, and higher strength and volume indices.

Worth noting for this clonotype: It lacks a known antigen.

Each CD8+ T cell subset was flow-sorted in triplicate, with some 300,000 cells per subset placed directly into RLT lysis buffer. Naive CD8+ T cells were defined stringently as CD45RO-CCR7+CD27+CD95- to exclude memory contaminants. Peripheral blood mononuclear cells were isolated from buffy coats by standard density gradient centrifugation. Naive CXCR3-negative and CXCR3-positive CD8+ T cells were flow-sorted on a FACSAria III. An RNeasy Mini Kit was used to extract total RNA from the sorted cells. The sequencer listed for this sample is NextSeq 550. The Human TCR Profiling Kit (MiLaboratory) was used to prepare UMI-labeled 5' RACE TRB cDNA libraries. cDNA synthesis used the entire amount of extracted RNA, and PCR amplification then used the entire amount of cDNA produced. Libraries were prepared in parallel using an identical number of PCR cycles. The authors' pipeline ran thus. With a minimum of two reads required per UMI, MIGEC and MiXCR pulled out about 52,000 +/- 9,100 unique UMI-labeled TRB cDNA molecules from each library. An average of roughly 40,000 +/- 10,000 functional in-frame TRB CDR3 nucleotide clonotypes without stop codons was found per library. After downsampling to 5000 UMI-labeled TRB molecules per sample, diversity metrics, including normalized Shannon-Wiener and Chao1, were computed in VDJtools. VDJtools computed clonotype-size-weighted physicochemical properties of the central five CDR3 residues: interaction energy, strength, volume and Kidera factor 4. The reads were reprocessed in TCRdb, with one entry per CDR3 protein sequence and no accompanying DNA. For this entry, the V and J calls and clone size follow TCRdb and not the study's own pipeline. This sample's table has entries for 60,000 to 65,000 distinct CDR3 sequences. The top ten clonotypes cover 4.8% of the sample.

The cysteine opens and the phenylalanine closes a CDR3 of 14 amino acids. The coding DNA is unavailable. CDR1 and CDR2 are drawn from the germline V gene (reference sequence): SGHKS, YYEKEE. This clonotype was sampled from a human donor in good health. Some clones in this sample may be carry-over from other donors' samples. The chain was built from TRBV5-5 and TRBJ2-1; TCRdb lists TRBD1, though no DNA is available to test this call. Sequencing was performed on naive CXCR3+ CD8+ T cells from blood. The cell subset or site label for this specimen denotes: CD45RO-CCR7+CD27+CD95- naive CD8+ T cells expressing CXCR3 (TNR3+). CDR3 protein: CASSGRTGGNEQFF.